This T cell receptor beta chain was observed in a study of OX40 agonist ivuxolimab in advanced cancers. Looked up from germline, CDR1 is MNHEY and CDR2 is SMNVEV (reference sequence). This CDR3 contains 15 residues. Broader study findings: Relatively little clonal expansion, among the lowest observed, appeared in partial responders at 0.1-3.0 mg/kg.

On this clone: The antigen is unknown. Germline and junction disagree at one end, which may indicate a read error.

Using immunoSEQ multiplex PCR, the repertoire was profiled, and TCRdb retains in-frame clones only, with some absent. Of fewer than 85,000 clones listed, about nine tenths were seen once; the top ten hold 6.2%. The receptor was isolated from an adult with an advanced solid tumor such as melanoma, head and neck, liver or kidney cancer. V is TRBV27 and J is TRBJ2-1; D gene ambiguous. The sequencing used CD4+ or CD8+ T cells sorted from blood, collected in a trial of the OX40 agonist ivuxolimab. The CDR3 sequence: CASSLYGLSYSEQFF. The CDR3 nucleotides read TGTGCCAGCAGTTTATATGGCCTATCTTACAGTGAGCAGTTCTTC.